The next 19 T cell receptor beta chains were all read from a single sample in a study of blood T cells in healthy people across ages. For the second PCR, which ran for 7 to 11 cycles, a sample-barcoded 5' primer and a J-beta primer mix were used. TCRdb processed the 5' RACE reads anew with MiXCR; each CDR3 protein has one entry. This table has roughly 830,000 distinct CDR3 sequences, approximately 65% appearing once. The sample consisted of blood. These receptors were collected from a man aged 30 to 45 in good health.

The V and J genes are TRBV6-1 and TRBJ1-2; TRBD1 aligns across 7 bases. V was pared by 3 bases and J by 4 bases, with 11 bases of the junction left unmatched. Germline V gene data show CDR1 as MNHNS and CDR2 as SASEGT. The length of the CDR3 is 16 residues. This CDR3 is CASSDRDSAIPYGYTF. For the CDR3, the DNA is TGTGCCAGCAGTGACCGGGACAGCGCCATCCCCTATGGCTACACCTTC.

V and J are TRBV12-3 or TRBV12-4 and TRBJ1-5; D is unclear. This CDR3 region has 12 residues. With 6 bases removed from V and 7 bases from J, the gap between germline ends came to 10 bases. DNA of the CDR3: TGTGCCAGCAGCAGTCAGAAACAGCCCCAGCATTTT. It yields the protein CASSSQKQPQHF.

This clonotype appeared once. CDR3 region: CSARDGAGGSYNEQFF. In nucleotides, the CDR3 is TGCAGTGCTAGAGATGGGGCGGGGGGGAGCTACAATGAGCAGTTCTTC. The genes are TRBV20-1 and TRBJ2-1, with 9 bases identical to TRBD2. The V gene end was trimmed by 0 bases and the J gene end by 3 bases; junction bases not matched to a gene: 6. This CDR3 spans 16 amino acids. The germline V gene has CDR1 DFQATT and CDR2 SNEGSKA (reference sequence).

This clonotype showed up many times. V is TRBV29-1 and J is TRBJ2-6; D is unclear. The CDR3 length is 13 residues. V shed 4 bases and J shed 4 bases, with 8 bases lying between them. Looked up from germline, CDR1 is SQVTM and CDR2 is ANQGSEA. The CDR3 is CSVVSGGANVLTF. CDR3 nucleotide sequence: TGCAGCGTTGTCTCCGGAGGGGCCAACGTCCTGACTTTC. Filled out from reference TRBV29-1 and TRBJ2-6, the complete variable domain reads SAVISQKPSRDICQRGTSLTIQCQVDSQVTMMFWYRQQPGQSLTLIATANQGSEATYESGFVIDKFPISRPNLTFSTLTVSNMSPEDSSIYLCSVVSGGANVLTFGAGSRLTVL.

The gene calls are TRBV7-2 and TRBJ2-7; D not certain. The CDR3 is 14 residues long. The V end was cut by 9 bases, the J end by 2 bases, with 17 bases between. CDR1 is SGHTA, CDR2 FQGNSA, per germline. This CDR3 is CARETTSLTYEQYF. The CDR3 bases are TGTGCCAGAGAGACGACATCCCTCACCTACGAGCAGTACTTC. Full variable domain (missing parts from reference TRBV7-2 and TRBJ2-7): GAGVSQSPSNKVTEKGKDVELRCDPISGHTALYWYRQSLGQGLEFLIYFQGNSAPDKSGLPSDRFSAERTGGSVSTLTIQRTQQEDSAVYLCARETTSLTYEQYFGPGTRLTVT.

The gene calls are TRBV6-1 and TRBJ2-3; D gene uncertain. The length of the CDR3 is 13 residues. The ends were cut back, 0 bases at V and 6 bases at J, with 7 bases in the middle. In germline, CDR1 is MNHNS, CDR2 SASEGT. DNA for the CDR3: TGTGCCAGCAGTGAAGCGCTGCAGGATACGCAGTATTTT. Protein sequence: CASSEALQDTQYF.

The V gene is TRBV19, the J gene TRBJ2-6; D is ambiguous. Germline loops: CDR1 LNHDA, CDR2 SQIVND (reference sequence). This CDR3 contains 15 residues. Trimming pared 7 bases from V and 2 bases from J, leaving 12 bases between. The DNA of the CDR3 is TGTGCCAGTACACCGGGTGTGGCTGGGGCCAACGTCCTGACTTTC. Its protein is CASTPGVAGANVLTF.

The rearrangement joins TRBV11-3 to TRBJ2-7; D is unresolved. CDR1 is SGHNT and CDR2 is YENEEA in the germline V gene. Trimming pared 2 bases from V and 3 bases from J, leaving 11 bases between. The CDR3 contains 14 residues. CDR3 region: CASSLFPSSYEQYF. The CDR3 bases are TGTGCCAGCAGCTTATTCCCCTCCAGCTACGAGCAGTACTTC.

This chain joins TRBV9 and TRBJ2-5; D possibly corresponds to TRBD2 (6 bases). V lost 3 bases to trimming and J lost 5 bases, with 20 bases between them. Germline V gene lookup returns CDR1 SGDLS and CDR2 YYNGEE. The length of the CDR3 is 16 residues. DNA for the CDR3: TGTGCCAGCAGCGCCTCTTGGGGGGAGACCCTTGAGACCCAGTACTTC. This encodes CASSASWGETLETQYF.

This chain connects TRBV28 to TRBJ2-3; 9 bases are shared with TRBD2. Losses at the gene ends were 2 bases for V and 4 bases for J; bases not matched to a gene: 10. Germline values: CDR1 MDHEN, CDR2 SYDVKM. There are 17 residues in the CDR3. CDR3 DNA sequence: TGTGCCAGCAGTTTACTTCGGGGTAGCGGGGGAGCAGATACGCAGTATTTT. Translation: CASSLLRGSGGADTQYF.

This chain uses TRBV20-1 with TRBJ2-1; D call uncertain. The CDR3 spans 16 residues. The V end lost 5 bases, the J end lost 3 bases, and 20 bases lay between the germline ends. Germline-derived CDR1 and CDR2 are DFQATT and SNEGSKA (reference sequence). The CDR3: CSALVHGVANYNEQFF. For the CDR3, the DNA is TGCAGTGCTCTAGTGCACGGCGTGGCGAACTACAATGAGCAGTTCTTC.

The J gene is TRBJ2-1, the V gene TRBV20-1; TRBD2 aligns across 7 bases. V shed 3 bases and J 6 bases; nucleotides not matched to a gene: 8. Germline CDR1 reads DFQATT; CDR2 reads SNEGSKA (reference sequence). This CDR3 spans 14 amino acids. The CDR3 DNA reads as TGCAGTGCTAGTCCTCCGGGGGGAGTCAATGAGCAGTTCTTC. Its protein product is CSASPPGGVNEQFF.

This clonotype was seen once. Compared with germline, one end of the junction differs, possibly owing to a read error. The rearrangement links TRBV7-9 to TRBJ1-2, with 7 nucleotides matching TRBD1. The CDR3 length is 14 residues. Germline V gene sequence: CDR1 SEHNR, CDR2 FQNEAQ (reference sequence). The CDR3 DNA sequence: TGTGCCGGCAGTACCGGACAGGCCAACTATGGCTACACCTTC. Translated: CAGSTGQANYGYTF.

This clonotype occurred a few times. CDR3 residues: CASGTGTQGANVLTF. The CDR3 DNA reads as TGTGCCAGCGGAACCGGGACACAAGGGGCCAACGTCCTGACTTTC. This sequence joins TRBV12-3 or TRBV12-4 and TRBJ2-6, with D possibly being TRBD1 (6 bases). There are 15 residues in the CDR3. With 8 bases removed from V and 4 bases from J, the gap between germline ends came to 15 bases.

The chain links TRBV21-1 to TRBJ2-1; the table gives TRBD1 as D, unverified against the DNA. TRBV21-1 is flagged as a pseudogene. The length of the CDR3 is 16 residues. CDR3 protein: CASSWWDRSSYNEQFF. Written as DNA, the CDR3 is TGTGCCAGCAGCTGGTGGGACAGGAGCTCCTACAATGAGCAGTTCTTC.

The chain has TRBV12-3 or TRBV12-4 and TRBJ2-2; 10 nucleotides align to TRBD2. The CDR3 runs 16 residues. V shed 6 bases and J 7 bases; nucleotides not matched to a gene: 11. Written as DNA, the CDR3 is TGTGCCAGCAGATATAGCGGGGGGCGGGGAGACGGGGAGCTGTTTTTT. Its protein product is CASRYSGGRGDGELFF.

The rearrangement links TRBV7-2 to TRBJ2-1; TRBD2 is a possible D gene (6 bases). This CDR3 contains 14 residues. Per the germline V gene, CDR1 is SGHTA and CDR2 is FQGNSA. V lost 3 bases, J lost 5 bases, and 11 bases lay in between. The CDR3 loop reads CASSFGTSHNEQFF. Written as DNA, the CDR3 is TGTGCCAGCAGCTTCGGGACTTCCCACAATGAGCAGTTCTTC.

In the case of this clonotype: Its ends do not fully match the called genes, so a read error is possible. The chain recombines TRBV12-3 or TRBV12-4 with TRBJ2-1; the D is unclear. CDR3 size: 14 residues. CDR3 coding DNA: TGTGCCAGCAGGCTACAAGTAACTGGTAATGAGGAGTTCTTC. As protein: CASRLQVTGNEEFF.

The CDR3 nucleotides read TGTGCCAGCAGCCCCTCCGGGACCGTGAGAGGAAGGGGAGAGACCCAGTACTTC. It specifies CASSPSGTVRGRGETQYF. The V call is TRBV12-3 or TRBV12-4, the J call TRBJ2-5; D may be TRBD1 or TRBD2 (5 bases each). The CDR3 has 18 amino acids. Trimming took 6 bases from V and 4 from J, leaving 27 bases between them.